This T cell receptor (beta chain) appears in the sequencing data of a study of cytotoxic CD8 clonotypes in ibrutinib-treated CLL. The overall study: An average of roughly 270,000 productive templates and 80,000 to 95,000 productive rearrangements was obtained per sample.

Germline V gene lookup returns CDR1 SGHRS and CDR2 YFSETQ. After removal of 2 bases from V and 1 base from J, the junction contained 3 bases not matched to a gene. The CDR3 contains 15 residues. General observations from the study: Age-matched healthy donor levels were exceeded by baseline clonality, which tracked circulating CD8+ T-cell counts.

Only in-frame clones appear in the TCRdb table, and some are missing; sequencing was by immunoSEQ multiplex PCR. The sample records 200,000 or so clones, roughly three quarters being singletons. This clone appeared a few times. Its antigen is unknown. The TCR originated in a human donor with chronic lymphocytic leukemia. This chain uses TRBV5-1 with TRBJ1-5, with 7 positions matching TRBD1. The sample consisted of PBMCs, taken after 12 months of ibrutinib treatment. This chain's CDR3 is CASSFQGGSNQPQHF. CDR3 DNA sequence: TGCGCCAGCAGCTTCCAGGGGGGAAGCAATCAGCCCCAGCATTTT.